A selection of T cell receptor beta chains follows, all from one sample in a study of patients and donors after allogeneic stem cell transplantation. TCRdb ran MiXCR on the RT-PCR reads and lists one entry per CDR3 protein. Of fewer than 250,000 distinct CDR3 sequences in the sample, around an eighth were seen once. Material for sequencing was blood, either unsorted or a sorted T cell fraction (not recorded which). These receptors were taken from a human donor who was either an allogeneic HSCT recipient or a stem cell or donor lymphocyte infusion donor (not recorded which). It is not recorded whose cells these are; they may come from a transplant donor. Each CDR3 is given with its conserved first and last residue. Each record gives: V gene, clone size, J gene, D gene, CDR3 protein, CDR3 DNA. D genes are given only for firm matches. Size tells how often a clone was seen (once, few, many) or the class of an expanded clone, and some rows leave it out.

V: TRBV7-2; size: many; J: TRBJ2-7; D: .; CDR3: CASSFYRTPYEQYF; DNA: TGTGCCAGCAGCTTTTATAGGACCCCCTACGAGCAGTACTTC
V: TRBV20-1; size: .; J: TRBJ2-1; D: .; CDR3: CSAQIGGSNEQFF; DNA: TGCAGTGCCCAAATAGGGGGTTCCAATGAGCAGTTCTTC
V: TRBV20-1; size: many; J: TRBJ1-2; D: TRBD1; CDR3: CSAKETGFYGYTF; DNA: TGCAGTGCTAAAGAGACAGGGTTCTATGGCTACACCTTC
V: TRBV10-3; size: many; J: TRBJ1-1; D: .; CDR3: CAISGQFQGEAFF; DNA: TGTGCCATCAGTGGGCAATTCCAGGGGGAAGCTTTCTTT
V: TRBV7-2; size: many; J: TRBJ2-1; D: .; CDR3: CASSLSHNSYNEQFF; DNA: TGTGCCAGCAGCTTATCACACAACTCCTACAATGAGCAGTTCTTC
V: TRBV20-1; size: few; J: TRBJ2-3; D: .; CDR3: CSARDLASTDTQYF; DNA: TGCAGTGCTAGAGATCTGGCAAGCACAGATACGCAGTATTTT
V: TRBV30; size: .; J: TRBJ1-3; D: .; CDR3: CAWTQGRRSGNTIYF; DNA: TGTGCCTGGACTCAAGGACGGCGCTCTGGAAACACCATATATTTT
V: TRBV6-1; size: .; J: TRBJ2-6; D: .; CDR3: CASRPDDRTWSGANVLTF; DNA: TGTGCCAGCAGACCCGACGACAGGACGTGGTCTGGGGCCAACGTCCTGACTTTC
V: TRBV4-3; size: many; J: TRBJ2-1; D: .; CDR3: CASSQDIGEPYNEQFF; DNA: TGCGCCAGCAGCCAAGATATAGGGGAACCCTACAATGAGCAGTTCTTC
V: TRBV5-1; size: many; J: TRBJ2-2; D: TRBD1; CDR3: CASSHRTTGSPGELFF; DNA: TGCGCCAGCAGCCATCGAACGACAGGGTCTCCCGGGGAGCTGTTTTTT
V: TRBV14; size: many; J: TRBJ2-7; D: .; CDR3: CASPKPPDENEQYF; DNA: TGTGCCAGCCCAAAGCCCCCCGACGAGAACGAGCAGTACTTC
V: TRBV12-3/TRBV12-4; size: many; J: TRBJ2-5; D: .; CDR3: CASSSGDGPETQYF; DNA: TGTGCCAGCAGTTCCGGGGACGGCCCTGAGACCCAGTACTTC
V: TRBV5-6; size: few; J: TRBJ1-1; D: .; CDR3: CASSPGLNTEAFF; DNA: TGTGCCAGCAGCCCGGGACTGAACACTGAAGCTTTCTTT
V: TRBV7-6; size: many; J: TRBJ1-1; D: .; CDR3: CASSADSNTEAFF; DNA: TGTGCCAGCAGTGCCGATTCGAACACTGAAGCTTTCTTT
V: TRBV5-1; size: .; J: TRBJ1-2; D: .; CDR3: CASSLGRTPPRGYTF; DNA: TGCGCCAGCAGCTTGGGGCGGACGCCACCGAGGGGCTACACCTTC
V: TRBV19; size: few; J: TRBJ1-1; D: .; CDR3: CASSTRTGNTEAFF; DNA: TGTGCCAGTAGTACCCGGACGGGGAACACTGAAGCTTTCTTT
V: TRBV11-2; size: many; J: TRBJ2-3; D: .; CDR3: CASTHAADTQYF; DNA: TGTGCCAGCACTCACGCGGCAGATACGCAGTATTTT
V: TRBV9; size: few; J: TRBJ2-3; D: TRBD2; CDR3: CASSVAAGAIDTQYF; DNA: TGTGCCAGCAGCGTAGCAGCGGGAGCCATAGATACGCAGTATTTT
V: TRBV20-1; size: few; J: TRBJ2-5; D: .; CDR3: CSAPLRAREETQYF; DNA: TGCAGTGCGCCGCTACGGGCTAGGGAAGAGACCCAGTACTTC
V: TRBV29-1; size: many; J: TRBJ2-7; D: TRBD2; CDR3: CSVEEVAGGPYEQYF; DNA: TGCAGCGTTGAAGAGGTAGCGGGAGGCCCCTACGAGCAGTACTTC
V: TRBV2; size: many; J: TRBJ2-1; D: .; CDR3: CASSLKTGSGQFF; DNA: TGTGCCAGCAGTCTAAAAACAGGGTCGGGGCAGTTCTTC
V: TRBV28; size: .; J: TRBJ1-2; D: TRBD1; CDR3: CASSYAGTGGVYGYTF; DNA: TGTGCCAGCAGTTACGCAGGGACAGGGGGCGTCTATGGCTACACCTTC
V: TRBV7-8; size: few; J: TRBJ2-1; D: TRBD2; CDR3: CASSLVGGAGSNEQFF; DNA: TGTGCCAGCAGCTTAGTCGGGGGGGCAGGTAGCAATGAGCAGTTCTTC